This T cell receptor beta chain was identified during a study of cytomegalovirus exposure and HLA in healthy donors (dated by TCRdb to the late 2010s). Looking at the study overall: In an earlier analysis of roughly 590 of the donors, under 300 Gb of sequence data and some 120 million unique TCR beta sequences from about 179 million T cells were reported. An early release covering just under 650 HLA-typed donors comprised about 320 gigabases of sequencing data and 85 million or so unique TCR sequences. Among the roughly 400 genotyped donors, approximately 81% belonged to the genetic ancestry cluster associated with self-reported Caucasian donors. The study was designed to test whether signatures of past pathogen exposure could be identified by cataloging public T cell receptors. Using immunosequencing, the study profiled T cell repertoires from fewer than 850 subjects and related those repertoires to cytomegalovirus serostatus. Besides the first cohort of approximately 670 subjects, a separate validation cohort made up of 120 different subjects was used. High-throughput TCR immunosequencing, statistical association of individual TCRs with disease status, and machine learning were combined to predict cytomegalovirus infection status. A later analysis re-analyzed previously published TCR beta repertoires from 660 or so donors and added high-resolution HLA genotyping to study TCR occurrence patterns. The later analysis used no new phenotypic data to find candidate immune exposures, relying instead on TCR beta sequences and their occurrence across donors. An earlier analysis of about 600 of the donors used high-throughput TCR beta sequencing to judge whether each TCR beta V gene segment behaved as functional or pseudogenic. Alongside the repertoire data, information on donor age, sex, ethnicity and CMV serostatus was compiled. A later genetic analysis took genome-wide SNP genotypes for about 55% of the 666 donors and used that subset as a discovery cohort. All discovery cohort repertoires had been generated using a single sequencing platform. Class I and class II HLA loci were covered by the typing at four-digit resolution. Typing coverage varied by locus: roughly 620-640 donors for A, B, C, DRB1 and DQB1; more than 500 for DQA1; around 570 for DPA1; approximately 450 for DPB1. Four or five DR-DQ haplotypes were handled as single units for association and clustering because linkage in the cohort was strong. On average, about 240,000 unique TCR beta nucleotide sequences were sequenced per donor among 300 to 500 genotyped donors of the cohort, with 15% to 20% of those sequences being non-productive.

To prepare the library, the immunoSEQ multiplex PCR assay was applied. For the multiplex PCR, a mixture combining 60 forward primers for TCR Vbeta segments and 13 reverse primers for TCR Jbeta segments was used. Amplification of the CDR3 region of rearranged TCR beta genes was performed with a multiplex PCR assay on genomic DNA. The Illumina HiSeq System was used to sequence the amplified TCR beta libraries as 87-base-pair reads. The paper's processing steps were these. A later analysis tallied 75 million to 85 million unique TCR beta chains across the 700 or so repertoires, and approximately 11 million of those chains were shared by two or more donors. Raw reads were error-corrected and collapsed into unique sequences by a nearest-neighbor algorithm in which closely related sequences were merged to remove PCR and sequencing errors. Alignment of CDR3 sequences to IMGT reference sequences was used to assign V, D and J gene segments. For a sequence to be retained, a match of at least six nucleotides to both a V gene segment and a J gene segment was required. Rearrangements were classified as productive when the CDR3 lacked stop codons and remained in frame with V and J, and all other rearrangements were classified as non-productive. CDR3 was defined according to IMGT convention as the region running from the second conserved V-encoded cysteine to the conserved J-encoded phenylalanine. In an earlier analysis of roughly 580 of the donors, sequences lacking an unambiguous match to a single V gene segment were excluded. An earlier analysis of some 610 of the donors called V segments functional above 56.7% productive rearrangements and segregating when the between-donor standard deviation exceeded 5%. A statistical classification framework was built for diagnosing cytomegalovirus status from the catalog of TCR beta chain sequences. In a later analysis, TCR nucleotide sequences were compared against IMGT/GENE-DB human TR gene sequences so that V and J genes could be assigned. In a later analysis, CDR3 sequences and most-parsimonious VDJ recombination scenarios were assigned using the TCRdist pipeline. In a later analysis, each TCR beta chain was defined by its CDR3 amino acid sequence together with its V-gene family, and reads lacking a unique V-gene family were excluded. To address suspected cross-contamination and a sequencing artifact, a later analysis removed 450 to 700 highly shared, low-generation-probability nucleotide sequences. In a later analysis, a clonal expansion index was calculated for each public chain from normalized within-repertoire ranks of inferred template counts. Generation probabilities in a later analysis came from a VDJ recombination model fitted to out-of-frame rearrangements, and those results were checked against IGoR. Hypergeometric tests were used in a later analysis to score TCR-TCR, TCR-HLA and TCR-CMV co-occurrence, with a repertoire-size bias correction applied to the TCR pairs. False discovery rates were estimated in a later analysis by permuting HLA or CMV assignments 20 times. In a later analysis, co-occurring TCRs were grouped using DBSCAN, and TCRdist sequence similarity was added for clustering within HLA-allele-positive subsets. For co-occurrence clustering, repertoires with fewer than 30,000 or more than 120,000 public chains were excluded, along with five or six repertoires with anomalous nucleotide sharing. TCRdb limited this immuneACCESS table to in-frame rearrangements with V and J called. A share of clones is missing; checked studies link under half to unresolved V genes, and the rest is unexplained. D and trimming were read from the DNA, whereas the V and J calls and clone size are those reported in that table. This sample has more than 85,000 clones in its table, and roughly two thirds of those were observed once. 2.5% to 3.5% of the sample is held by the ten biggest clonotypes.

Inclusive of the bounding cysteine and phenylalanine, the CDR3 is 15 residues long. Of all the DNA, just the CDR3 is kept, 45 bases in frame from base 1. Germline trimming: 2 bases from V, 2 bases from J; junction bases outside gene matches: 5. Per the germline V gene, MDHEN is the CDR1 and SYDVKM is the CDR2. To note about this clone: Its antigen target is currently unknown. Base qualities are not recorded, but no much larger clone differs from it by a single base.

In total, approximately 700 healthy bone marrow donors made up the cohort. At the time of sampling, every cohort member was nominally healthy, though immune exposures that went unrecorded were likely present. The donor tested CMV seronegative, placing the donor among the 350 or so seronegative members of the cohort. A peripheral blood sample was provided by each donor, and peripheral blood mononuclear cells were used for TCR beta sequencing. The Qiagen DNeasy Blood Extraction Kit was used to extract genomic DNA from the blood cell samples. General findings and caveats noted by the study authors: HLA typing was unavailable for some donors at each locus, so association tests used only the typed subset. Compared with equally common non-associated chains, HLA-associated TCR beta chains in a later analysis were more clonally expanded and had lower generation probabilities. Compared with the roughly 670-donor mean, donors in an Asian-associated ancestry cluster had fewer N-insertions in productive TCRs, according to a later genetic analysis. While some public TCRs were present in many individuals, most TCR sequences turned up only very rarely across donors. When HLA alleles, especially DR and DQ, strongly co-occurred, TCR associations were difficult to assign to individual alleles. Specific HLA alleles were associated with 15,000 to 20,000 TCR beta sequences at a false discovery rate of 0.05 in a later analysis. The classifier was reported to diagnose cytomegalovirus status with high specificity and sensitivity in both the original cohort and the validation cohort. In a later analysis, the rate of TCR association differed among HLA loci, with DRB1 alleles having the most associated TCRs and HLA-C alleles having the fewest. Correlated functional status among segregating V segments might reflect linkage disequilibrium, but an unknown experimental factor could not be ruled out. The sequencing pipeline was judged likely to have produced a cluster of highly shared sequence variants as a technical artifact. Because counts were too low, under 20 rarely observed V segments, including chromosome 9 orphons, were left out of the earlier analysis of 500 to 750 of the donors. An earlier analysis of around 600 of the donors showed that most TCR beta V segments appeared in productive rearrangements either about 87% or about 30% of the time, which broadly matched IMGT annotations. The authors suggested that the approach could potentially be generalized to other disease states and immunological phenotypes. According to a later analysis, parvovirus B19, influenza, CMV and Epstein-Barr virus appeared linked to several top co-occurrence clusters. In vitro tests confirmed that three of the cytomegalovirus-associated TCR beta chains recognize cytomegalovirus antigens. This cohort had only TCR beta chains sequenced, and the lack of alpha or paired-chain data limited which features could be detected. A later genetic analysis associated a missense DCLRE1C variant with V-gene and J-gene trimming of TCR beta chains, and an independent cohort replicated the association. Immune exposure information for the cohort was limited to CMV serostatus. Roughly uniform sequencing depth across donors was assumed in presence/absence analyses, although this assumption may not hold. Some IMGT-functional V segments, including TRBV6-2 and TRBV6-3, could not be told apart with the 87-base-pair reads, so those segments were excluded. A further reported finding was that TCR beta sequences accurately predicted the HLA-A and HLA-B alleles for most subjects in the first cohort. The study listed over 150 TCR beta chains as associated with cytomegalovirus. A later analysis found that most CMV-associated TCR beta chains appeared HLA-restricted, with HLA associations seemingly driven largely by CMV exposure.

The chain couples TRBV28 to TRBJ1-2; 7 bases in between match TRBD1. The receptor comes from a man aged 30-40 years in good health and CMV-seronegative. Material: PBMCs. The CDR3 protein is CASSLRGQLNYGYTF. The bases read TGTGCCAGCAGTTTAAGGGGACAGCTAAACTATGGCTACACCTTC.